Below, 9 T cell receptor beta chains from the same sample are listed, as sequenced in a study of CD8 T cells in Susac syndrome. RNA totalling roughly 0.45 to 1 ug underwent reverse transcription with random hexamers. From the immunoSEQ multiplex PCR reads, TCRdb called clonotypes with MiXCR, one entry per CDR3 protein. The table includes some 96,000 distinct CDR3 sequences, about 95% detected once. Sample: CD8+ T cells from PBMCs. The receptors come from a human donor with Susac syndrome.

V and J are TRBV27 and TRBJ2-7; 7 bases are shared with TRBD1. The CDR3 contains 14 residues. Germline assignment: CDR1 MNHEY and CDR2 SMNVEV (reference sequence). Germline trimming cut 5 bases from V and 4 bases from J; bases unmatched to any gene: 8. CDR3 DNA sequence: TGTGCCAGCAGTCCCACGGGACAGTTTTACGAGCAGTACTTC. This gives the protein CASSPTGQFYEQYF.

This chain's CDR3 is CASSGQGPSYNEQFF. CDR3 DNA sequence: TGTGCCAGCAGTGGGCAGGGACCTTCCTACAATGAGCAGTTCTTC. The J gene is TRBJ2-1, the V gene TRBV6-6, with D perhaps TRBD1 or TRBD2 (5 bases each). CDR1 and CDR2 from the germline V gene are MNHNY and SVGAGI (reference sequence). Trimming pared 5 bases from V and 1 base from J, leaving 12 bases between. This CDR3 has 15 residues.

The chain links TRBV14 to TRBJ2-5; no definite D call. Germline CDR1 and CDR2: SGHDN and FVKESK. With 3 bases removed from V and 4 bases from J, the gap between germline ends came to 3 bases. CDR3 size: 11 residues. The DNA for the CDR3 is TGTGCCAGCAGCCAGCGAGAGACCCAGTACTTC. Amino acid sequence: CASSQRETQYF. The full variable domain, in which reference TRBV14 and TRBJ2-5 provide the parts outside the CDR3, is EAGVTQFPSHSVIEKGQTVTLRCDPISGHDNLYWYRRVMGKEIKFLLHFVKESKQDESGMPNNRFLAERTGGTYSTLKVQPAELEDSGVYFCASSQRETQYFGPGTRLLVL.

The rearrangement joins TRBV29-1 to TRBJ2-7, with a weak D call TRBD2 (5 bases). The CDR3 spans 12 residues. Germline values: CDR1 SQVTM, CDR2 ANQGSEA. V dropped 1 base and J dropped 2 bases, with 6 bases sitting between them. CDR3 nucleotides: TGCAGCGTTGAAGGAGGGACCTACGAGCAGTACTTC. The encoded protein is CSVEGGTYEQYF.

V usage is TRBV7-9 and J usage is TRBJ1-1; 7 bases are a match to TRBD1. V gave up 8 bases and J gave up 2 bases; unmatched junction bases: 11. The germline V gene has CDR1 SEHNR and CDR2 FQNEAQ (reference sequence). There are 15 residues in the CDR3. CDR3 DNA: TGTGCCAGCCTAAACCCGGGACAGCTAAACACTGAAGCTTTCTTT. This sequence encodes CASLNPGQLNTEAFF.

This chain joins TRBV7-9 and TRBJ1-1; D is unclear. Trimming took 4 bases from V and 0 from J, leaving 18 bases between them. The CDR3 is made up of 17 amino acids. Germline V lookup: CDR1 SEHNR, CDR2 FQNEAQ (reference sequence). This CDR3 is CASSSPPGQQMNTEAFF. DNA of the CDR3: TGTGCCAGCAGCTCCCCCCCCGGGCAACAGATGAACACTGAAGCTTTCTTT.

The chain has TRBV9 and TRBJ2-3; possibly TRBD1 for D (6 bases). V was trimmed by 1 base and J by 6 bases, leaving 9 bases between them. Germline V gene data show CDR1 as SGDLS and CDR2 as YYNGEE. The CDR3 is made up of 13 amino acids. CDR3 DNA sequence: TGTGCCAGCAGCGTACCAGGGGAGGATACGCAGTATTTT. It codes for CASSVPGEDTQYF.

CDR3 coding DNA: TGTGCCAGCAGTTTACCCTTGGACAACTCCTACAATGAGCAGTTCTTC. Residues: CASSLPLDNSYNEQFF. V gene TRBV28 combines with J gene TRBJ2-1; a possible D gene is TRBD1 (5 bases). Germline assignment: CDR1 MDHEN and CDR2 SYDVKM. The CDR3 sequence is 16 residues long. V was cut by 2 bases and J by 0 bases, with 11 bases left in between.

The V gene is TRBV5-6, the J gene TRBJ1-4; no definite D call. Trimming stripped 0 bases from V and 4 bases from J, with 7 bases between. From germline, CDR1 is SGHDT and CDR2 YYEEEE. The CDR3 contains 14 residues. CDR3 nucleotides: TGTGCCAGCAGCTTGGTCGAGATTAATGAAAAACTGTTTTTT. This translates into CASSLVEINEKLFF.